This T cell receptor beta chain emerged from a study of blood T cell repertoires in COVID-19. Study background: Samples taken during acute and convalescent COVID-19 were collected in the United States, Italy and Spain. In each case, the material was cDNA or gDNA derived from T cells, B-cell-depleted T cells, or PBMCs.

The V end was cut by 2 bases, the J end by 6 bases, with 15 bases between. This CDR3 has 15 amino acids. CDR1 and CDR2 (germline): SGHRS, YFSETQ. Original methodology: Counts of nucleated cells, estimated from reference gene primer amplification, were obtained. Repertoires were generated with immunoSEQ multiplex PCR, while TCRdb's copy carries only in-frame clones and drops some. V, J and clone size are taken as reported in that table, and D and trimming were inferred from the DNA itself. This table holds 150,000 or so clones, about four fifths found once. The chain joins TRBV5-1 to TRBJ1-5; D ambiguous. The specimen was peripheral blood. This receptor was identified in a woman aged 55-75 years with acute or convalescent COVID-19. DNA of the CDR3: TGCGCCAGCAGCTTCCCGACCGGCGGAGGTCAGCCCCAGCATTTT. It yields the protein CASSFPTGGGQPQHF.